This TCR beta chain was identified during a study of metastatic and nonmetastatic thyroid tumors. With regard to this clone: Given a much more abundant clone one base away, this may be a read error.

TCRdb re-processed the PCR reads through MiXCR. The sample records about 92,000 clones, more than 13% being singletons. No treatment of any kind had been given to any patient before thyroid surgery. The length of the CDR3 is 13 residues. Germline loops: CDR1 SGHNT, CDR2 YYREEE (reference sequence). The clonotype originates from a female donor with papillary thyroid cancer or a benign thyroid nodule (not recorded which). Some clones in this sample may be carry-over from other donors' samples. This chain joins TRBV5-4 and TRBJ2-5; perhaps TRBD1 as D (5 bases). Sequenced sample: blood. The CDR3 DNA follows: TGTGTCAGCAGCTTGGGGCAGTGGGAGACCCAGTACTTC. This encodes CVSSLGQWETQYF.